This T cell receptor beta chain appears in the sequencing data of a study of cytomegalovirus exposure and HLA in healthy donors. J was trimmed by 9 bases and V by 2 bases; bases with no gene match: 11. This CDR3 spans 17 amino acids. Germline CDR1 reads GTSNPN; CDR2 reads SVGIG (reference sequence). TCRdb's copy holds only in-frame clones and misses some; the assay was immunoSEQ multiplex PCR. The sample lists a few hundred thousand clones, 86% seen once, with under 0.9% in the top ten. This TCR came from a woman aged 18-30 years in good health and CMV-seronegative. The chain combines TRBV30 with TRBJ2-1; the match to TRBD2 covers 15 bases. Sequences were obtained from PBMCs. The DNA of the CDR3 is TGTGCCTGGAGTACCCCAATAGGGACTAGCGGGGGGAGTGAGCAGTTCTTC. Amino acid sequence: CAWSTPIGTSGGSEQFF.